This TCR beta chain was sequenced in a study of regulatory T cells in long-lasting Graves disease. Sample time point: newly diagnosed GD, antithyroid drugs for less than 3 months. From RNA extracted from PBMCs, the TCR library was made. This clonotype was picked up a small number of times. Building the TCR beta libraries relied on iRepertoire HTBI primers, and CDR3 regions underwent Arm-PCR. TCRdb independently ran MiXCR on the multiplex PCR reads; one entry per CDR3 protein. Altogether 580,000 or so distinct CDR3 sequences are present, about 16% being singletons, with the ten largest covering around 12%. CDR1 and CDR2 from the germline V gene are MGHRA and YSYEKL. The CDR3 spans 14 residues. The V segment lost 4 bases and the J segment 5 bases; nucleotides outside the gene matches: 7. In addition, the sample was reused for a study of T cells in Graves' hyperthyroidism and ophthalmopathy.

The input for sequencing was peripheral blood mononuclear cells (PBMCs), taken at new diagnosis, from a patient treated with antithyroid drugs. The receptor's source is a man younger than 30 with Graves disease. The V call is TRBV4-1, the J call TRBJ1-2; 7 positions agree with TRBD1. This chain's CDR3 is CASSPQTGRYGYTF. The CDR3 DNA follows: TGCGCCAGCAGCCCCCAGACAGGGCGGTATGGCTACACCTTC.